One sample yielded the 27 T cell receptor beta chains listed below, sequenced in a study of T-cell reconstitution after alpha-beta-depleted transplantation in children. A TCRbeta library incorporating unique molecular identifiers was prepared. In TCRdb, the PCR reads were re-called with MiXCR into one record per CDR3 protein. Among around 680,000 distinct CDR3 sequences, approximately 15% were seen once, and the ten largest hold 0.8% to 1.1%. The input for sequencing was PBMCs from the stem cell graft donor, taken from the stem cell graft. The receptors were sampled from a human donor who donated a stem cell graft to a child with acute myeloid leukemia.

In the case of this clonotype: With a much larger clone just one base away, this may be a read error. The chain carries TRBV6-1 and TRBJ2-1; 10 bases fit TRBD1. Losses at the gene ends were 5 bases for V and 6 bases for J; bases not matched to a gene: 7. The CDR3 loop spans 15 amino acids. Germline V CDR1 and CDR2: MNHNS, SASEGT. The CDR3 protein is CASSPGTGAGNEQFF. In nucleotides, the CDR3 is TGTGCCAGCAGTCCCGGGACAGGGGCAGGCAATGAGCAGTTCTTC.

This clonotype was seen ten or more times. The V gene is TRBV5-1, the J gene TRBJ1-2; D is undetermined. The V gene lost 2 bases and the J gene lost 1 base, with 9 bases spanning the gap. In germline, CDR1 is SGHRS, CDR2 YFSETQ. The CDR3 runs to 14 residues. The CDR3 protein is CASSFDRDNYGYTF. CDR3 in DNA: TGCGCCAGCAGCTTCGACCGGGATAACTATGGCTACACCTTC. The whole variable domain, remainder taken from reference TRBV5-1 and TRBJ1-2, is KAGVTQTPRYLIKTRGQQVTLSCSPISGHRSVSWYQQTPGQGLQFLFEYFSETQRNKGNFPGRFSGRQFSNSRSEMNVSTLELGDSALYLCASSFDRDNYGYTFGSGTRLTVV.

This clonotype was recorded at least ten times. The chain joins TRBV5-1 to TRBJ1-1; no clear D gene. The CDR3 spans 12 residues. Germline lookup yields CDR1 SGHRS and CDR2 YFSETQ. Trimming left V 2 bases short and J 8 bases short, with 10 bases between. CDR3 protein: CASSLRLSEAFF. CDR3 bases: TGCGCCAGCAGCTTACGGCTTTCGGAAGCTTTCTTT. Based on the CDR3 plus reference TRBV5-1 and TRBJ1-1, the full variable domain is KAGVTQTPRYLIKTRGQQVTLSCSPISGHRSVSWYQQTPGQGLQFLFEYFSETQRNKGNFPGRFSGRQFSNSRSEMNVSTLELGDSALYLCASSLRLSEAFFGQGTRLTVV.

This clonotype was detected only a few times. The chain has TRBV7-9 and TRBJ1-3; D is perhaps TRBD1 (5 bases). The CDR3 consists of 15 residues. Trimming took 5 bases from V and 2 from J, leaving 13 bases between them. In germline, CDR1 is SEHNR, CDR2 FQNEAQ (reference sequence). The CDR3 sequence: CASSRDDEPGNTIYF. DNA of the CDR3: TGTGCCAGCAGCAGGGACGATGAACCTGGAAACACCATATATTTT.

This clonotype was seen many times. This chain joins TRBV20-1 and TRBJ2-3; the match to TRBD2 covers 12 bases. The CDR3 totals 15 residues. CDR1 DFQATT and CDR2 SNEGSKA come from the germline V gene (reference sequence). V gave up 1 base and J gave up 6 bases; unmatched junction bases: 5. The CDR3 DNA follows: TGCAGTGCTAGAGGCCTAGCGGGGGGGGCGGATACGCAGTATTTT. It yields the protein CSARGLAGGADTQYF.

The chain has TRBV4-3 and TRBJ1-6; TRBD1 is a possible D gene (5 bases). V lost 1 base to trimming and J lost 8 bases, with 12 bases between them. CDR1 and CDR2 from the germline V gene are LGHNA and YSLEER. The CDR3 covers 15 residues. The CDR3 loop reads CASSQGLGDYSPLHF. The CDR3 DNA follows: TGCGCCAGCAGCCAAGGCTTAGGGGATTATTCACCCCTCCACTTT.

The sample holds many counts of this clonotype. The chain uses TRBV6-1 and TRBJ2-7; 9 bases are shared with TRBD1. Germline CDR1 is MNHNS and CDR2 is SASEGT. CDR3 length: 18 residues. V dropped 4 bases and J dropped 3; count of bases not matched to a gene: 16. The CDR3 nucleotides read TGTGCCAGCAGTGGACCGGGACAGGGTACCATCGGCCGCTACGAGCAGTACTTC. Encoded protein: CASSGPGQGTIGRYEQYF.

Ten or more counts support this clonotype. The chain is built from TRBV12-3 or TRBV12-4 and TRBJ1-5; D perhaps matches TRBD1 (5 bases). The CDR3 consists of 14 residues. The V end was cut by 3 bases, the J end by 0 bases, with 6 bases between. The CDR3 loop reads CASSFQGSNQPQHF. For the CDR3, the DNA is TGTGCCAGCAGTTTTCAGGGTAGCAATCAGCCCCAGCATTTT.

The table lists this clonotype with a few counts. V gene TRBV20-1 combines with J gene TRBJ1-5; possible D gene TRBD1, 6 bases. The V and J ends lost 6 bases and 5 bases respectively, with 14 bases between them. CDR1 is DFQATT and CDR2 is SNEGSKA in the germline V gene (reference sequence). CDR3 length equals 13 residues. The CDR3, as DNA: TGCAGTGCAGGGGACATCCCAGATCAGCCCCAGCATTTT. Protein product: CSAGDIPDQPQHF.

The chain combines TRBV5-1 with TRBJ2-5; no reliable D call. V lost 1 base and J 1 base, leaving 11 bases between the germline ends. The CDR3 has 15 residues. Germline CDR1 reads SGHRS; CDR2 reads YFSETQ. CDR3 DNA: TGCGCCAGCAGCTTGTTGTCATTCACCCAAGAGACCCAGTACTTC. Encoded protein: CASSLLSFTQETQYF.

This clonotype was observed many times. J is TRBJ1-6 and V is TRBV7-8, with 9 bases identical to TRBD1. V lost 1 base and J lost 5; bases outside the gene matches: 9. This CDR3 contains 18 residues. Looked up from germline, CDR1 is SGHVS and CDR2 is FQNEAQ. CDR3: CASSLVGQGSSNNSPLHF. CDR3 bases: TGTGCCAGCAGCTTAGTGGGACAGGGTTCATCCAATAATTCACCCCTCCACTTT.

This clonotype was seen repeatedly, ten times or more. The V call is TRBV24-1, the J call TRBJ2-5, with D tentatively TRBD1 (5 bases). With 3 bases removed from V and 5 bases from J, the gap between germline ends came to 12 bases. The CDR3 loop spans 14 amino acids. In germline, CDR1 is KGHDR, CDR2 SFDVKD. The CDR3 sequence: CATSDTGLRETQYF. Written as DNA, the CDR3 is TGTGCCACCAGTGATACAGGCCTCCGGGAGACCCAGTACTTC.

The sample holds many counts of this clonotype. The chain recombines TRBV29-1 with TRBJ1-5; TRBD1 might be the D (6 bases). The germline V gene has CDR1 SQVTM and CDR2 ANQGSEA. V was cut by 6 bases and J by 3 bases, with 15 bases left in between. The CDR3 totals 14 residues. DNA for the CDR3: TGCAGCGTGGGGGCCGGGGGGCCCAATCAGCCCCAGCATTTT. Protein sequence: CSVGAGGPNQPQHF.

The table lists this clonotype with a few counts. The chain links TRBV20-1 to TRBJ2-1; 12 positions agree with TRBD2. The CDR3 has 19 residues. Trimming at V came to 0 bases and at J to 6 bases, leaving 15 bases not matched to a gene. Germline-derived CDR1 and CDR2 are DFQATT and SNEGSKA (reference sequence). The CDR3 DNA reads TGCAGTGCTAGAGATCGGGGCGGGCTAGCGGGGGGGCTTTCCAATGAGCAGTTCTTC. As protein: CSARDRGGLAGGLSNEQFF.

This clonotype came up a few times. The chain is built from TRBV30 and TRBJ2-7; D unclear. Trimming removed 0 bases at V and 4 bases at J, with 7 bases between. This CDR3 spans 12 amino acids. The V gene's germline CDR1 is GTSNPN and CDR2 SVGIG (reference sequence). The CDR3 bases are TGTGCCTGGAGTGTTGGAGTTTACGAGCAGTACTTC. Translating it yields CAWSVGVYEQYF.

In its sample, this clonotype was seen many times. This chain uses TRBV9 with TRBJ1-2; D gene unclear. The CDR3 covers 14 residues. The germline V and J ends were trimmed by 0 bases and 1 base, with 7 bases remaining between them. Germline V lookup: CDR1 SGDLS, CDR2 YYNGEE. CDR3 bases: TGTGCCAGCAGCGTAGTTAGCGATAACTATGGCTACACCTTC. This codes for CASSVVSDNYGYTF.

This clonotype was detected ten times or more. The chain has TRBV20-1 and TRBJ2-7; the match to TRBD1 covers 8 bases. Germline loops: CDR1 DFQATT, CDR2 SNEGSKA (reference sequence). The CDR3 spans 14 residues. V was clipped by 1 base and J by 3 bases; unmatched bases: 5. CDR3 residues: CSARVSGGHYEQYF. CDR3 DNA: TGCAGTGCTAGAGTCTCAGGGGGCCACTACGAGCAGTACTTC.

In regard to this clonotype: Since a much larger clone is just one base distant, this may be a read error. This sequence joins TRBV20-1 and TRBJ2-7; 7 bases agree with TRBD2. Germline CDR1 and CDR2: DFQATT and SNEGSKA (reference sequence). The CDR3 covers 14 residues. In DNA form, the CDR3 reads TGCAGTGCCTCATCTGGGACTAAGCGGTACGAGGAGTACTTC. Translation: CSASSGTKRYEEYF.

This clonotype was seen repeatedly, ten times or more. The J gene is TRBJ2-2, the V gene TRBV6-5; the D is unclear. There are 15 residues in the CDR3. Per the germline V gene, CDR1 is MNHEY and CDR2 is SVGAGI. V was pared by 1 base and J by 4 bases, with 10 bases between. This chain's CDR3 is CASSYWQETTGELFF. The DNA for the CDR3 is TGTGCCAGCAGTTACTGGCAGGAGACCACCGGGGAGCTGTTTTTT.

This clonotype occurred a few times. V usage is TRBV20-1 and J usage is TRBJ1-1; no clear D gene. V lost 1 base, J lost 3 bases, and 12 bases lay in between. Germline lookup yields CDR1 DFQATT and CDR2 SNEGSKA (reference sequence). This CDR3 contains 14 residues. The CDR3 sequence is CSARVLGRDTEAFF. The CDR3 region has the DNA TGCAGTGCTAGAGTGTTAGGGAGGGACACTGAAGCTTTCTTT.

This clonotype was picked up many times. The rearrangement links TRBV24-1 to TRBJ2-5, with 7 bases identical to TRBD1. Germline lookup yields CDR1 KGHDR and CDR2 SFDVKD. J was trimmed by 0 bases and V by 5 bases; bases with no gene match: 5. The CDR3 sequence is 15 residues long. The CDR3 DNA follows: TGTGCCACCAGTGCCTCCGACAGGGACCAAGAGACCCAGTACTTC. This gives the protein CATSASDRDQETQYF.

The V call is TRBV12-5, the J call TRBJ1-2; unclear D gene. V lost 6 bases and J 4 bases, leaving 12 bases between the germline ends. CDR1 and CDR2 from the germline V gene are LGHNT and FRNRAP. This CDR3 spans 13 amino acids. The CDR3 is CASGIQYGYGYTF. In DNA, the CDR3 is TGTGCTAGTGGGATACAGTATGGCTATGGCTACACCTTC.

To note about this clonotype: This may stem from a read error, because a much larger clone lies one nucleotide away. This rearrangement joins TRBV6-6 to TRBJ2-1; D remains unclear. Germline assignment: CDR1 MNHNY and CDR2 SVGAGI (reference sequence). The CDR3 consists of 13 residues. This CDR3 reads CASRYVNNNDQFF. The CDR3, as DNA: TGTGCCAGCAGATATGTCAATAACAATGACCAGTTCTTC.

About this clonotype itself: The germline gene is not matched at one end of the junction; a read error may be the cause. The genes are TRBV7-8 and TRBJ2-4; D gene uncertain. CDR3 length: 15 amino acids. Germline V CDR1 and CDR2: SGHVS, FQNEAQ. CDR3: CASSPGAQAKNTQYF. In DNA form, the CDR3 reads TGTGCCAGCAGCCCCGGCGCACAAGCCAAAAACACTCAGTACTTC.

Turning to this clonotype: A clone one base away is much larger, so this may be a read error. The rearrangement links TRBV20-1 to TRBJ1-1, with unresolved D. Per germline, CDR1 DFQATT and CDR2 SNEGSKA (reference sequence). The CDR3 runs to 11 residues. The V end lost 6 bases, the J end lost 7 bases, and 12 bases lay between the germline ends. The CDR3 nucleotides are TGCAGTGCCACCAGACGGATTGAAGCTTTCTTT. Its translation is CSATRRIEAFF.

DNA of the CDR3: TGTGCCAGCAGGGCAAGGACAGGGCCGAACACTGAAGCTTTCTTT. It specifies CASRARTGPNTEAFF. This chain joins TRBV12-3 or TRBV12-4 and TRBJ1-1; 8 nucleotides align to TRBD1. The CDR3 length is 15 residues. J gave up 1 base and V 6 bases, and 7 bases lay outside the gene matches.

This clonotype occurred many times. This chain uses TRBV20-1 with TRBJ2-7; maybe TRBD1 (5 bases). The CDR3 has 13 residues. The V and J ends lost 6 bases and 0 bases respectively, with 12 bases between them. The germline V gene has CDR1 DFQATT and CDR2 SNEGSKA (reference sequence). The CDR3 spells CSAEGASSYEQYF. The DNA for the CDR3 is TGCAGTGCCGAAGGGGCCAGCTCCTACGAGCAGTACTTC.